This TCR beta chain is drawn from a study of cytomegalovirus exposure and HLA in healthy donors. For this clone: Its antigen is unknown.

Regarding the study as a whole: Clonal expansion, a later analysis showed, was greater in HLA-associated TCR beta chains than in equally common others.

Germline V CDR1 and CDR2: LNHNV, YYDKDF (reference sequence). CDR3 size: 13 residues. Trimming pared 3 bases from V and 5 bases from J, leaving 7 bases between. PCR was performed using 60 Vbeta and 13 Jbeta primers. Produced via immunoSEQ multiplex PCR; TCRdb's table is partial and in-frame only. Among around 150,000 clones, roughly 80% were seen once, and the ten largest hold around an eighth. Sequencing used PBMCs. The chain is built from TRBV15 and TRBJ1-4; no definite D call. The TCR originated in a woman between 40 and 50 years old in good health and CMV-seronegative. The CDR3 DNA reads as TGTGCCACCAGCAGCGGGAGGAATGAAAAACTGTTTTTT. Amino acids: CATSSGRNEKLFF.